This TCR beta chain was identified during a study of blood T cell repertoires in COVID-19. Study background: PBMCs, B-cell-depleted T cells, or T cells were the source of the cDNA or gDNA that made up the material.

Original analysis: Counts of nucleated cells, estimated from reference gene primer amplification, were obtained. Some clones are missing from TCRdb's copy, which holds only in-frame ones; the method was immunoSEQ multiplex PCR. V and J calls and clone size are given by that table; D and trimming were obtained from the DNA. This sample has about 230,000 clones, with roughly 91% found just once. V trimming: 4 bases; J trimming: 4 bases; junction bases outside the gene matches: 9. The germline V gene has CDR1 SGHTA and CDR2 FQGTGA. This CDR3 has 15 residues. The V and J genes are TRBV7-3 and TRBJ2-7; 8 nucleotides agree with TRBD1. The receptor comes from a woman in her thirties with acute COVID-19. Sequencing was performed on PBMCs or T cells enriched from blood (not recorded which). CDR3 residues: CASSYSGTGSYEQYF. In nucleotides, the CDR3 is TGTGCCAGCAGCTATTCAGGGACAGGCTCATACGAGCAGTACTTC.